The 18 T cell receptor beta chains listed next were all sequenced from one sample in a study of T cells in Graves' hyperthyroidism and ophthalmopathy. Amplification of TCR beta CDR3 regions used RNA as the template. TCR CDR3 regions were first amplified by RT-PCR with HTBI primers. TCRdb used MiXCR to reprocess the multiplex PCR reads, holding one entry per CDR3 protein. The sample includes more than 500,000 distinct CDR3 sequences, over 12% seen only once; the top ten take 3.5% to 4.5%. Sequencing used blood. All receptors come from a woman between 40 and 50 years old with Graves' ophthalmopathy.

At least ten counts were recorded for this clonotype. The chain links TRBV10-3 to TRBJ2-7; 13 bases map to TRBD2. The CDR3 contains 19 residues. CDR1 and CDR2 (germline): ENHRY, SYGVKD. With 3 bases clipped from V and 1 base from J, the junction kept 12 bases outside the gene matches. The CDR3: CAISDRTSGSSSLSYEQYF. CDR3 in DNA: TGTGCCATCAGTGACAGGACTAGCGGGAGTAGCTCACTATCCTACGAGCAGTACTTC.

This clonotype showed up many times. The genes are TRBV20-1 and TRBJ1-5; TRBD1 matches 9 bases. V shed 0 bases and J 5 bases; nucleotides not matched to a gene: 8. Germline CDR1 is DFQATT and CDR2 is SNEGSKA (reference sequence). The CDR3 runs 16 residues. In DNA, the CDR3 is TGCAGTGCTAGAGATCTGGACAGGGGAATCGATCAGCCCCAGCATTTT. Its protein product is CSARDLDRGIDQPQHF.

The V call is TRBV12-3 or TRBV12-4, the J call TRBJ1-1; D perhaps matches TRBD1 (6 bases). The CDR3 length is 15 residues. Deletions cut 4 bases from V and 1 base from J, with 13 bases between. Here the CDR3 reads CASSSVQGTNTEAFF. Here the CDR3 DNA reads TGTGCCAGCAGTTCAGTTCAGGGGACGAACACTGAAGCTTTCTTT.

This clonotype came up many times. This chain uses TRBV6-5 with TRBJ2-7; D gene ambiguous. Trimming took off 2 bases at V and 2 bases at J, with 13 bases between the two ends. Per germline, CDR1 MNHEY and CDR2 SVGAGI. This CDR3 is built from 15 residues. The CDR3 reads CASSYDRQSAYEQYF. The DNA for the CDR3 is TGTGCCAGCAGTTACGATCGGCAGTCCGCCTACGAGCAGTACTTC.

Ten or more counts support this clonotype. The chain links TRBV11-2 to TRBJ1-1; perhaps TRBD1 as D (5 bases). Trimming pared 1 base from V and 7 bases from J, leaving 10 bases between. The CDR3 is made up of 13 amino acids. Germline V gene lookup returns CDR1 SGHAT and CDR2 FQNNGV. The CDR3 reads CASSLGGVFEAFF. The CDR3 coding sequence is TGTGCCAGCAGCTTAGGAGGGGTGTTTGAAGCTTTCTTT.

This clonotype came up many times. The V gene is TRBV7-9, the J gene TRBJ2-7, with 7 bases that match TRBD1. The CDR3 contains 14 residues. CDR1 is SEHNR and CDR2 is FQNEAQ in the germline V gene (reference sequence). Unmatched junction bases numbered 6, after V lost 5 bases and J lost 2 bases. As DNA, the CDR3 is TGTGCCAGCAGCCTCGGGACAGCAGCCTACGAGCAGTACTTC. Translation: CASSLGTAAYEQYF.

This clonotype was seen ten or more times. This CDR3 is CASSRPYSNQPQHF. The CDR3 DNA reads TGTGCCAGCAGCCGTCCCTATAGCAATCAGCCCCAGCATTTT. V is TRBV6-2 or TRBV6-3 and J is TRBJ1-5; D ambiguous. The length of the CDR3 is 14 residues. V was clipped by 6 bases and J by 0 bases, with 9 bases between them. Germline V gene data show CDR1 as MNHEY and CDR2 as SVGEGT.

In its sample, this clonotype was seen many times. The rearrangement uses TRBV10-3 and TRBJ1-1, with no clear D. Germline values: CDR1 ENHRY, CDR2 SYGVKD. The CDR3 runs 13 residues. V lost 5 bases, J lost 1 base, and 8 bases lay in between. The CDR3 DNA is TGTGCCATCAGTCGAGAGGGGAACACTGAAGCTTTCTTT. It encodes CAISREGNTEAFF.

This clonotype was detected ten times or more. This rearrangement joins TRBV27 to TRBJ1-2; 7 positions match TRBD1. Germline V lookup: CDR1 MNHEY, CDR2 SMNVEV (reference sequence). V lost 0 bases and J lost 4; bases outside the gene matches: 5. CDR3 length: 15 amino acids. The CDR3 sequence: CASSLSPTGIYGYTF. The CDR3 bases are TGTGCCAGCAGTTTATCTCCGACAGGGATCTATGGCTACACCTTC.

This clonotype has at least ten counts. The chain is built from TRBV7-8 and TRBJ2-7; TRBD2 aligns across 7 bases. CDR1 SGHVS and CDR2 FQNEAQ come from the germline V gene. The CDR3 runs 16 residues. V lost 5 bases to trimming and J lost 2 bases; unmatched junction nucleotides: 12. This chain's CDR3 is CASSPKDTSVTYEQYF. The CDR3 DNA sequence: TGTGCCAGCAGCCCGAAGGATACTAGCGTAACCTACGAGCAGTACTTC. The full variable domain, with the rest looked up from reference TRBV7-8 and TRBJ2-7, is GAGVSQSPRYKVAKRGQDVALRCDPISGHVSLFWYQQALGQGPEFLTYFQNEAQLDKSGLPSDRFFAERPEGSVSTLKIQRTQQEDSAVYLCASSPKDTSVTYEQYFGPGTRLTVT.

The genes are TRBV19 and TRBJ2-2, with 7 bases that match TRBD2. There are 12 residues in the CDR3. Germline values: CDR1 LNHDA, CDR2 SQIVND (reference sequence). After removal of 8 bases from V and 6 bases from J, the junction contained 3 bases not matched to a gene. The CDR3 region is CASWEGAGELFF. Here the CDR3 DNA reads TGTGCCAGTTGGGAGGGTGCCGGGGAGCTGTTTTTT.

V gene TRBV9 combines with J gene TRBJ2-7, with no clear D. The CDR3 spans 15 residues. Germline lookup yields CDR1 SGDLS and CDR2 YYNGEE. V was trimmed by 0 bases and J by 0 bases, leaving 10 bases between them. The CDR3 loop reads CASSVAPGISYEQYF. The CDR3 region has the DNA TGTGCCAGCAGCGTAGCTCCAGGCATCTCCTACGAGCAGTACTTC.

To note about this clonotype: The junction differs from germline at one of its ends, possibly a read error. This chain connects TRBV6-1 to TRBJ2-7; 7 bases line up with TRBD2. This CDR3 region has 15 residues. Germline CDR1 and CDR2: MNHNS and SASEGT. As DNA, the CDR3 is TGTGCCAGCAGTGAATATTGGGGGGGATCCTACGGGCAGTACTTC. Residues: CASSEYWGGSYGQYF.

This clonotype was seen at least ten times. This chain uses TRBV6-1 with TRBJ1-5, with TRBD1 matching over 7 bases. This CDR3 has 12 amino acids. CDR1 is MNHNS and CDR2 is SASEGT in the germline V gene. The V gene end was trimmed by 10 bases and the J gene end by 5 bases; junction bases not matched to a gene: 5. The CDR3 reads CATDRVHQPQHF. In DNA, the CDR3 is TGTGCCACCGACAGGGTCCATCAGCCCCAGCATTTT.

This clonotype was counted many times. The V gene is TRBV30, the J gene TRBJ1-2; possible D gene TRBD1, 6 bases. The CDR3 runs to 13 residues. V was trimmed by 8 bases and J by 3 bases, leaving 16 bases between them. Looked up from germline, CDR1 is GTSNPN and CDR2 is SVGIG (reference sequence). The CDR3: CATHRVVDYGYTF. DNA for the CDR3: TGTGCCACCCACAGGGTAGTAGACTATGGCTACACCTTC.

This clonotype was seen at least ten times. This sequence joins TRBV10-3 and TRBJ2-7, with TRBD1 as a possible D gene (5 bases). Between the trimmed V and J ends, which lost 10 bases and 2 bases, there was a span of 15 bases. CDR3 length: 13 amino acids. Germline V gene lookup returns CDR1 ENHRY and CDR2 SYGVKD. CDR3: CATCLAQAYEQYF. The CDR3 DNA is TGTGCCACCTGTCTCGCACAGGCCTACGAGCAGTACTTC.

In its sample, this clonotype was seen many times. The chain joins TRBV19 to TRBJ1-1; D call uncertain. Germline assignment: CDR1 LNHDA and CDR2 SQIVND (reference sequence). The CDR3 is 15 residues long. Trimming removed 7 bases from V and 5 bases from J, with 20 bases in between. CDR3 nucleotide sequence: TGTGCCAGTACCCCGTTCGGTGGGTCGGGGACTGAAGCTTTCTTT. Translation: CASTPFGGSGTEAFF.

This clonotype occurred many times. This sequence joins TRBV4-1 and TRBJ1-1; no clear D gene. Between the trimmed V and J ends, which lost 4 bases and 1 base, there was a span of 16 bases. The V gene's germline CDR1 is MGHRA and CDR2 YSYEKL. The CDR3 is made up of 16 amino acids. CDR3 protein: CASSPVREIWNTEAFF. The DNA for the CDR3 is TGCGCCAGCAGCCCCGTCCGGGAGATCTGGAACACTGAAGCTTTCTTT.